This record concerns one T cell receptor beta chain sequence. The source of the sample is a study of blood T cell repertoires in COVID-19. Study in general: The samples span acute and convalescent COVID-19 from the United States, Italy and Spain. PBMCs, B-cell-depleted T cells, or T cells were the source of the cDNA or gDNA that made up the material.

Original data processing: Estimated nucleated cell counts came from reference gene primer amplification. Clones were read by immunoSEQ multiplex PCR, and TCRdb kept only the in-frame ones, dropping some. V and J calls and clone size follow that table, whereas D and trimming were derived from the DNA. The sample gives around 70,000 clones, 70% to 80% of which show up once; 20% to 25% is in the top ten. The CDR3 has 15 residues. Germline loops: CDR1 SGHRS, CDR2 YFSETQ. V dropped 1 base and J dropped 3 bases, with 14 bases sitting between them. This receptor was taken from a man between 65 and 85 years old with acute or convalescent COVID-19. J is TRBJ2-7 and V is TRBV5-1, with a weak D call TRBD1 (6 bases). The specimen sequenced was peripheral blood. CDR3 nucleotide sequence: TGCGCCAGCAGCTTGATGGAGACAGGTAACTACGAGCAGTACTTC. Protein: CASSLMETGNYEQYF. Based on the CDR3 plus reference TRBV5-1 and TRBJ2-7, the full variable domain is KAGVTQTPRYLIKTRGQQVTLSCSPISGHRSVSWYQQTPGQGLQFLFEYFSETQRNKGNFPGRFSGRQFSNSRSEMNVSTLELGDSALYLCASSLMETGNYEQYFGPGTRLTVT.